A single sample is the source of the 3 T cell receptor beta chains below, sequenced in a study of cytomegalovirus exposure and HLA in healthy donors. 60 Vbeta and 13 Jbeta primers were used in PCR. Libraries were prepared by immunoSEQ multiplex PCR; TCRdb keeps only in-frame clonotypes and omits some of them. The sample lists around 120,000 clones; about 68% were seen once. The sample was PBMCs. The source of these receptors is a woman in her fifties or sixties in good health and CMV-seropositive.

The V call is TRBV4-3, the J call TRBJ1-1; 8 positions match TRBD1. The ends lost 1 base at V and 4 bases at J; junction bases unmatched: 5. Germline CDR1 LGHNA, CDR2 YSLEER. This CDR3 is built from 15 residues. CDR3 sequence: CASSQAGQGATEAFF. CDR3 nucleotides: TGCGCCAGCAGCCAAGCAGGACAGGGCGCCACTGAAGCTTTCTTT.

For this clone: This sample also contains other DNA sequences that code for the same CDR3. The chain recombines TRBV27 with TRBJ1-2; D call uncertain. This CDR3 is 12 amino acids long. Trimming removed 0 bases from V and 6 bases from J, with 5 bases in between. CDR1 MNHEY and CDR2 SMNVEV come from the germline V gene (reference sequence). In DNA, the CDR3 is TGTGCCAGCAGTTTATCCGGGGATGGCTACACCTTC. This gives the protein CASSLSGDGYTF.

V gene TRBV6-6 combines with J gene TRBJ1-2; possibly TRBD1 for D (5 bases). Germline assignment: CDR1 MNHNY and CDR2 SVGAGI (reference sequence). The CDR3 totals 14 residues. Between the trimmed V and J ends, which lost 7 bases and 5 bases, there was a span of 17 bases. CDR3 sequence (DNA): TGTGCCAGCACCCCTACGGTAGACAGTTATGGCTACACCTTC. It translates to CASTPTVDSYGYTF.